One T cell receptor beta chain is described in this entry. The antigen remains unidentified. This record comes from a study of T cells in localized non-small cell lung cancer. Overall study results and limits: Tumor trailed uninvolved adjacent lung in T cell clonality, which peaked there. Higher T cell density in the blood was associated with longer overall survival, whereas higher adjacent-lung clonality associated with shorter survival.

Sequencing used immunoSEQ multiplex PCR; TCRdb keeps in-frame clones, though not all of them. The table lists some 72,000 clones, roughly 81% of them singletons. This CDR3 comprises 13 residues. In germline, CDR1 is SEHNR, CDR2 FQNEAQ (reference sequence). V lost 5 bases and J lost 10; bases outside the gene matches: 5. Sample: peripheral blood, taken before any cancer treatment. The sequence came from a man aged 35 to 69 with stage I lung adenocarcinoma. The chain combines TRBV7-9 with TRBJ1-4; 9 bases map to TRBD1. CDR3 sequence reads: CASSPTGGGKLFF. CDR3 DNA: TGTGCCAGCAGCCCCACAGGGGGCGGAAAACTGTTTTTT.